This paragraph covers one T cell receptor beta chain sequence. Its target is not known. The sample is drawn from a study of monozygotic twins with inflammatory bowel disease. General study points: Extra variability in the repertoires of patients may have come from differing immunosuppressive treatments. Repertoire likeness was no different across concordant and discordant twins, perhaps owing to restricted power. IBD patients showed reduced TCRbeta diversity (inverse Simpson) versus healthy co-twins.

TCRdb re-called the 5' RACE reads; every CDR3 protein appears as one record, without DNA. Seen in this sample are about 330,000 distinct CDR3 sequences; the ten most common clones hold around 2%. The receptor's source is a human donor with ulcerative colitis or Crohn's disease, or a healthy co-twin of an affected twin (not recorded which). The material sequenced was blood.

The CDR3 region is CASSLLAGSGANVLTF. This sequence joins TRBV5-1 and TRBJ2-6; checking the TCRdb D call of TRBD2 is not possible without DNA. The CDR3 has 16 residues. In germline, CDR1 is SGHRS, CDR2 YFSETQ.